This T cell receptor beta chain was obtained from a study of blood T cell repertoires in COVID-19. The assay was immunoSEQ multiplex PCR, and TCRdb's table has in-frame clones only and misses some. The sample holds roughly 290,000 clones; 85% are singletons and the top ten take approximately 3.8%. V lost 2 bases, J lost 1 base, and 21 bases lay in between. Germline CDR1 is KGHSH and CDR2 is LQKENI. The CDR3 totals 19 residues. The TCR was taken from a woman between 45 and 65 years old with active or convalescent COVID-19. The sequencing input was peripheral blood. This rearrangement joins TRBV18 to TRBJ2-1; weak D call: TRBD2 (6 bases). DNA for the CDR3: TGTGCCAGCTCACCAGGTACTAGCAGCCGTCTTACTTCCTACAATGAGCAGTTCTTC. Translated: CASSPGTSSRLTSYNEQFF.